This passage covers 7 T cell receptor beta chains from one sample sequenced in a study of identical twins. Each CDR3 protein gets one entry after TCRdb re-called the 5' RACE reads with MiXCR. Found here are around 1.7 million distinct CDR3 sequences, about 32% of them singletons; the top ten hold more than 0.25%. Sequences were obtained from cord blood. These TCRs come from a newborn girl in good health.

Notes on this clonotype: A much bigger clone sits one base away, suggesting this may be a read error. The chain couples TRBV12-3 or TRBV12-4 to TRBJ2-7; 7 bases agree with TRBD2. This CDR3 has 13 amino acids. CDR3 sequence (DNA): TGTGCCGGCAGTTTCGGACTAGCCTACGAGCAGTACTTC. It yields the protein CAGSFGLAYEQYF.

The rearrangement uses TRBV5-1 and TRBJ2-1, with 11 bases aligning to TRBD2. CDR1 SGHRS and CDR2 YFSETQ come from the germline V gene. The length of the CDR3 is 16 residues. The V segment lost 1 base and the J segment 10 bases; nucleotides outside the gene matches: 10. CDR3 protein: CASSLTLAGGSDEQFF. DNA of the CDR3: TGCGCCAGCAGCTTGACCCTAGCGGGAGGTTCCGACGAGCAGTTCTTC.

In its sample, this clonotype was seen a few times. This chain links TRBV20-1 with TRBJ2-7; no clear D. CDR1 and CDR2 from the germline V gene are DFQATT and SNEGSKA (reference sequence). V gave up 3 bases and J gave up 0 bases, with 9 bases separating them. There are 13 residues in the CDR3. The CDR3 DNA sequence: TGCAGTGCTAGTCGGCAGTTCTCCTACGAGCAGTACTTC. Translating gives CSASRQFSYEQYF.

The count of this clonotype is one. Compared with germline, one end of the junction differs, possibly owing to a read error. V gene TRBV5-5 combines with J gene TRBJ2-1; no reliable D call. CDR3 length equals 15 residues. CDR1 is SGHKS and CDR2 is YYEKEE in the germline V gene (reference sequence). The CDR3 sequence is CASILETYSYNEQFF. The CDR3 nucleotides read TGTGCCAGCATCTTGGAGACATACTCCTACAATGAGCAGTTCTTC. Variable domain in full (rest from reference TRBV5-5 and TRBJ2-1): DAGVTQSPTHLIKTRGQQVTLRCSPISGHKSVSWYQQVLGQGPQFIFQYYEKEERGRGNFPDRFSARQFPNYSSELNVNALLLGDSALYLCASILETYSYNEQFFGPGTRLTVL.

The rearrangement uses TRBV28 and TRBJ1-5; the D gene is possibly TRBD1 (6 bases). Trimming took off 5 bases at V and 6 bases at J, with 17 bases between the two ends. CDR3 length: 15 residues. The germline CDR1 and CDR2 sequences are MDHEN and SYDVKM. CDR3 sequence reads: CASSPVQGSGQPQHF. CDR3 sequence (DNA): TGTGCCAGCAGTCCCGTACAGGGATCAGGTCAGCCCCAGCATTTT.

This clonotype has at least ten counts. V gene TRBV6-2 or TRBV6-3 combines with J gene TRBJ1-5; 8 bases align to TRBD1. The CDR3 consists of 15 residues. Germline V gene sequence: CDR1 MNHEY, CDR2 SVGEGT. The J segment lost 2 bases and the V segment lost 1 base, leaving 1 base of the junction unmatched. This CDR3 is CASSYLGQGNQPQHF. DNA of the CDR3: TGTGCCAGCAGTTACTTGGGACAGGGCAATCAGCCCCAGCATTTT.

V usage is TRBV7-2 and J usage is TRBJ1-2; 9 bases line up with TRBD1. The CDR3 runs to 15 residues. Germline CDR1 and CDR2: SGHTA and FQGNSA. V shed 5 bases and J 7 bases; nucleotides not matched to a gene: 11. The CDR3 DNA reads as TGTGCCAGCAGCCCTTGGGGACAGGGATTGGGTGGCTACACCTTC. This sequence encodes CASSPWGQGLGGYTF.